A selection of T cell receptor beta chains follows, all from one sample in a study of blood T cells in healthy people across ages. A single record per CDR3 protein comes from TCRdb applying MiXCR to the 5' RACE reads. Of some 900,000 distinct CDR3 sequences in the sample, approximately 49% were seen once. Sequencing was performed on blood. The receptors were gathered from a man aged 30-40 years in good health. Each CDR3 is given with its conserved first and last residue. A D gene is named only where the DNA matches it firmly. Rows may omit the clone size; those that give it use once, few, many or a size class.

DNA,CDR3,V,J,D,size
TGTGCCAGCAGCTCGCGACAGGGAGTCAATCAGCCCCAGCATTTT,CASSSRQGVNQPQHF,TRBV7-9,TRBJ1-5,TRBD1,NA
TGTGCCTGGAGTGGCTCCTACAATGAGCAGTTCTTC,CAWSGSYNEQFF,TRBV30,TRBJ2-1,NA,NA
TGTGCCAGCCACCCCCTGGCAGACCCAAACTACGAGCAGTACTTC,CASHPLADPNYEQYF,TRBV28,TRBJ2-7,NA,NA
TGTGCCCTGGGGAAGGGCTCCTACGAGCAGTACTTC,CALGKGSYEQYF,TRBV7-9,TRBJ2-7,NA,few
TGCGCCAGCAGCCAAGAGAGAGCGGGGGTTGCAGATACGCAGTATTTT,CASSQERAGVADTQYF,TRBV4-1,TRBJ2-3,TRBD2,few
TGCAGTGCTCTCGGACCTCCCTACGAGCAGTACTTC,CSALGPPYEQYF,TRBV20-1,TRBJ2-7,NA,NA
TGTGCCAGCAGTTCCGGGGGACAGATGGTAAACTATGGCTACACCTTC,CASSSGGQMVNYGYTF,TRBV28,TRBJ1-2,TRBD1,few
TGTGCCAGCAGTTTAAGCGGAGCTAACCATGGCTACACCTTC,CASSLSGANHGYTF,TRBV5-8,TRBJ1-2,NA,NA
TGCGCCAGCAGCCGGGATACTCTCTGGGAGCAGTACTTC,CASSRDTLWEQYF,TRBV5-1,TRBJ2-5,NA,NA
TGTGCCAGCAGTGAATTGACGGCCTATGGCTACACCTTC,CASSELTAYGYTF,TRBV2,TRBJ1-2,NA,NA
TGTGCCAGCAGTGAAGCGGGTTTGTACGACAATGAGCAGTTCTTC,CASSEAGLYDNEQFF,TRBV2,TRBJ2-1,NA,NA
TGTGCCAGCAGTTTACCTAGCGGGGGCCGTCAAGAGCAGTACTTC,CASSLPSGGRQEQYF,TRBV28,TRBJ2-5,TRBD2,NA
TGTGTCAGCAGTTCCAACCCTCGACAGGGGTCACCCCTCCACTTT,CVSSSNPRQGSPLHF,TRBV6-5,TRBJ1-6,TRBD1,NA
TGTGCCAGCAGGGGCTCAAGGGACAATGAGCAGTACTTC,CASRGSRDNEQYF,TRBV11-2,TRBJ2-5,NA,once
TGCAGCGTTGAACCGGGACAGCACACAGATACGCAGTATTTT,CSVEPGQHTDTQYF,TRBV29-1,TRBJ2-3,TRBD1,NA
TGTGCCAGCAGCTTAAGTCCGGGGGTAGGTTACGAGCAGTTCTTC,CASSLSPGVGYEQFF,TRBV7-2,TRBJ2-1,NA,NA
TGCGCCAGCAGCCGTGGGCCCGGGACAGGGACTTCGGATGGCTACACCTTC,CASSRGPGTGTSDGYTF,TRBV4-1,TRBJ1-2,TRBD1,NA
TGTGCCAGCTCACCAATACAGGGAGACACTGAAGCTTACTTT,CASSPIQGDTEAYF,TRBV18,TRBJ1-1,NA,NA
TGTGCCAGCAGCCAAGACGAACTACAGACCCAGTACTTC,CASSQDELQTQYF,TRBV3-1,TRBJ2-5,NA,NA
TGCAGTGCTATACAGGGGATCACAGATACGCAGTATTTT,CSAIQGITDTQYF,TRBV20-1,TRBJ2-3,TRBD1,NA
TGTGCCAGCAGTCCACAGGATAACTATGGCTACACCTTC,CASSPQDNYGYTF,TRBV6-2/TRBV6-3,TRBJ1-2,NA,NA
TGCGCCAGCAGCGTGGACAGAACTAGCACAGATACGCAGTATTTT,CASSVDRTSTDTQYF,TRBV5-1,TRBJ2-3,NA,few
TGTGCCAGCGGAGAACAGGGGAATCTGGGTCAGCCCCAGCATTTT,CASGEQGNLGQPQHF,TRBV6-2/TRBV6-3,TRBJ1-5,TRBD1,few
TGTGCCAGCGCTGTTAGCACTGAAGCTTTCTTT,CASAVSTEAFF,TRBV7-9,TRBJ1-1,NA,few
TGCGCCAGCAGCTTGGCCGGAGAGACCCAGTACTTC,CASSLAGETQYF,TRBV5-1,TRBJ2-5,NA,many
TGTGCCAGCAGTGAAGAGGATGGCGCGGGCGGGGAGACCCAGTACTTC,CASSEEDGAGGETQYF,TRBV6-1,TRBJ2-5,NA,many
TGCAGTGCTAGAGATCGGGGACAGGGTTACGAGCAGTACTTC,CSARDRGQGYEQYF,TRBV20-1,TRBJ2-7,TRBD1,NA
TGTGCCAGCAGCCGGGGCCGCAATGTCTATGGCTACACCTTC,CASSRGRNVYGYTF,TRBV5-6,TRBJ1-2,NA,NA
TGTGCCTCAAAAGCGGGGGAGCTCACAGATACGCAGTATTTT,CASKAGELTDTQYF,TRBV6-6,TRBJ2-3,TRBD2,NA
TGTGCCAGCAGGCCGGGCTTTAATGAAAAACTGTTTTTT,CASRPGFNEKLFF,TRBV7-9,TRBJ1-4,NA,few
TGCAGTGCTCCCGATGCTAGCGGGGCCACTAGCACAGATACGCAGTATTTT,CSAPDASGATSTDTQYF,TRBV20-1,TRBJ2-3,TRBD2,few
TGTGCCAGCAGGGCGTTAGGGATTGGAGGAGATACGCAGTATTTT,CASRALGIGGDTQYF,TRBV12-3/TRBV12-4,TRBJ2-3,NA,once
TGTGCCAGCAGTCAAAGGGGACAGGGCTCCTACGAGCAGTACTTC,CASSQRGQGSYEQYF,TRBV28,TRBJ2-7,TRBD1,NA
TGTGCCAGCAGGGACTCCTACACTGAAGCTTTCTTT,CASRDSYTEAFF,TRBV25-1,TRBJ1-1,NA,NA
TGTGCCAGCTCACCACGTGTGCAGGGAGCGGGCACTGAAGCTTTCTTT,CASSPRVQGAGTEAFF,TRBV18,TRBJ1-1,NA,NA
TGTGCCAGCAGTTTTGGGGGGGCTGGAGACACTGAAGCTTTCTTT,CASSFGGAGDTEAFF,TRBV28,TRBJ1-1,NA,NA
TGCGCCAGCAGCCAAGAACGCGGGCTAGCGGGGCAAGAAGAGACCCAGTACTTC,CASSQERGLAGQEETQYF,TRBV4-1,TRBJ2-5,TRBD2,few
TGTGCCAGCAGTCGGGGCCCAGATACGCAGTATTTT,CASSRGPDTQYF,TRBV6-5,TRBJ2-3,NA,many
TGTGCCAGCACCCGAGGGCGTTGCTCCTACAATGAGCAGTTCTTC,CASTRGRCSYNEQFF,TRBV6-9,TRBJ2-1,NA,NA
TGCGCCAGCAGCCAAGGGACAGGGTACGATACGCAGTATTTT,CASSQGTGYDTQYF,TRBV4-3,TRBJ2-3,TRBD1,NA
TGTGCCAGCAGTTACTCGACTAGCGGGGGCCGGAAAATCTCCTACGAGCAGTACTTC,CASSYSTSGGRKISYEQYF,TRBV6-5,TRBJ2-7,TRBD2,NA